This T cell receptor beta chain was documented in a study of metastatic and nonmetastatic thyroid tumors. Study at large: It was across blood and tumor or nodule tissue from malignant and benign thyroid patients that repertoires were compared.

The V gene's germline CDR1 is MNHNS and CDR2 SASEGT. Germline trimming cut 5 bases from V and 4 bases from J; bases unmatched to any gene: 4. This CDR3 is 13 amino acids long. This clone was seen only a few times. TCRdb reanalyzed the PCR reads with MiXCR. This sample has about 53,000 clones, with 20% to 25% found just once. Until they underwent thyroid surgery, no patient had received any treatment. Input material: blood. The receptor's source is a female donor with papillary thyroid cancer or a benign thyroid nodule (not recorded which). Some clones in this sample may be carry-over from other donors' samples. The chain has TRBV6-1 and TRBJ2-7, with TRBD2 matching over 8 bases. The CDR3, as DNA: TGTGCCAGCAGTTCCCTAGCGGGTTACGAGCAGTACTTC. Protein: CASSSLAGYEQYF.